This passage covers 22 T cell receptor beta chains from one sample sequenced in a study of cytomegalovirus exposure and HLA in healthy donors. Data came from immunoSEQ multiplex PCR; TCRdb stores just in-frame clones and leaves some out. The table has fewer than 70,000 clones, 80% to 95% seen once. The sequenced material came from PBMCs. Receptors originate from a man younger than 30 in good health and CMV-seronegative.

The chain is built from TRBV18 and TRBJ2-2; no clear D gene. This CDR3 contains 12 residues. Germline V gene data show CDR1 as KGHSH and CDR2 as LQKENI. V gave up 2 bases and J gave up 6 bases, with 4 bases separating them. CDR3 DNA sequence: TGTGCCAGCTCACCAGTCGCCGGGGAGCTGTTTTTT. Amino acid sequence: CASSPVAGELFF.

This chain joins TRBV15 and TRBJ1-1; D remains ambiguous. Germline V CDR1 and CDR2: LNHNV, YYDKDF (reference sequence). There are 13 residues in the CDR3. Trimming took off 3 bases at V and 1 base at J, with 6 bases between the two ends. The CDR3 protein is CATSRERNTEAFF. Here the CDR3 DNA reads TGTGCCACCAGCAGGGAGAGGAACACTGAAGCTTTCTTT.

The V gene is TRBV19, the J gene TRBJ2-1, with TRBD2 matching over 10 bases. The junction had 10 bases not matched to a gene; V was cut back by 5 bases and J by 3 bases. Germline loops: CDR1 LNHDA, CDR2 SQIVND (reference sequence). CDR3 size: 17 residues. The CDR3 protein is CASSRERTSGHYNEQFF. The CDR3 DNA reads TGTGCCAGTAGTCGGGAGCGGACTAGCGGACACTACAATGAGCAGTTCTTC.

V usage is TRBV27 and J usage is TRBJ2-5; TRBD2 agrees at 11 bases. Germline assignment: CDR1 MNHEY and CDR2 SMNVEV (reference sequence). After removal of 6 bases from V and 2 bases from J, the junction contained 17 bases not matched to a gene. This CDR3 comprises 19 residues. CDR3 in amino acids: CASRPLGLASGRIQETQYF. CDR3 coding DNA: TGTGCCAGCAGACCACTGGGGTTGGCTAGCGGGAGGATACAAGAGACCCAGTACTTC.

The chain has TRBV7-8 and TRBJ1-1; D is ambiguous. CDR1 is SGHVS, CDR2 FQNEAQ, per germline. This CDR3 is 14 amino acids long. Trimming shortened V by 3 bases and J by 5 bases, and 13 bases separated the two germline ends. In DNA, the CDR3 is TGTGCCAGCAGCTTGGGGAGAGAAAAAACTGAAGCTTTCTTT. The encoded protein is CASSLGREKTEAFF. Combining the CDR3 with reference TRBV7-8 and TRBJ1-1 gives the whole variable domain GAGVSQSPRYKVAKRGQDVALRCDPISGHVSLFWYQQALGQGPEFLTYFQNEAQLDKSGLPSDRFFAERPEGSVSTLKIQRTQQEDSAVYLCASSLGREKTEAFFGQGTRLTVV.

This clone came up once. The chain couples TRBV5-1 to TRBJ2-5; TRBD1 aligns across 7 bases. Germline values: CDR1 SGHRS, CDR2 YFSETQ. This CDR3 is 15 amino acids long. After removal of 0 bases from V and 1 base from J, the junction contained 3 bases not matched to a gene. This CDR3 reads CASSLEGGRQETQYF. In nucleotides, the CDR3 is TGCGCCAGCAGCTTGGAAGGGGGCCGCCAAGAGACCCAGTACTTC.

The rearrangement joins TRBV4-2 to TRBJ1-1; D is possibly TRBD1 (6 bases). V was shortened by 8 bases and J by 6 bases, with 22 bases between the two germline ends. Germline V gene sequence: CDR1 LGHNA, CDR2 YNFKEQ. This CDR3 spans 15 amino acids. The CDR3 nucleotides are TGTGCCAGCCAAAAGAAGGACAGTTTCCGTTCTGAAGCTTTCTTT. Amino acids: CASQKKDSFRSEAFF.

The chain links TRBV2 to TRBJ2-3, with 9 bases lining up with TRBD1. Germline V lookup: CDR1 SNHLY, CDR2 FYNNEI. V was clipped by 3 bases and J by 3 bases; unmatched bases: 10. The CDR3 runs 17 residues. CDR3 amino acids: CASSEVGQGRGTDTQYF. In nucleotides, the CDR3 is TGTGCCAGCAGTGAGGTGGGACAGGGAAGAGGGACAGATACGCAGTATTTT. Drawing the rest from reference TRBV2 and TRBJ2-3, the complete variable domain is EPEVTQTPSHQVTQMGQEVILRCVPISNHLYFYWYRQILGQKVEFLVSFYNNEISEKSEIFDDQFSVERPDGSNFTLKIRSTKLEDSAMYFCASSEVGQGRGTDTQYFGPGTRLTVL.

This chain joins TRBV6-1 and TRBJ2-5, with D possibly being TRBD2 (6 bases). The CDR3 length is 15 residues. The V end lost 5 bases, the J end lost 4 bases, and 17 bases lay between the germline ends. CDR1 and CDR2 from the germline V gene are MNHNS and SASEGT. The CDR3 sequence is CASSLIAAMGETQYF. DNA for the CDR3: TGTGCCAGCAGTTTAATAGCGGCTATGGGAGAGACCCAGTACTTC.

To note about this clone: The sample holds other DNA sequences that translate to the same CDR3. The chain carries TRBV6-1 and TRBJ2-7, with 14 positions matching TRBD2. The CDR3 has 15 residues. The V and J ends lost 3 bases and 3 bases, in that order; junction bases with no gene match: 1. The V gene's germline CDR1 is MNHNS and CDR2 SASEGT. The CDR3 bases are TGTGCCAGCAGTGAGGGGACTAGCGGGAGCTACGAGCAGTACTTC. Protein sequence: CASSEGTSGSYEQYF.

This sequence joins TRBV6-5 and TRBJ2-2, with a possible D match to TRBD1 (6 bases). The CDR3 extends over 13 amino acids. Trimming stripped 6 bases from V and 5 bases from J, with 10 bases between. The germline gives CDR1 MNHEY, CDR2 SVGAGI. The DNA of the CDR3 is TGTGCCAGCAGGCCCGGACAGACCGGGGAGCTGTTTTTT. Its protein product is CASRPGQTGELFF.

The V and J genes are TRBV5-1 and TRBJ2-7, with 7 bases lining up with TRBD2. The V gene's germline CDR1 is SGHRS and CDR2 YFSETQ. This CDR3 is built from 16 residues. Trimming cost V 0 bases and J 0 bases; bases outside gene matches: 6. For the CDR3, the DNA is TGCGCCAGCAGCTTGGATCCGGGCGGGAGCTCCTACGAGCAGTACTTC. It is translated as CASSLDPGGSSYEQYF.

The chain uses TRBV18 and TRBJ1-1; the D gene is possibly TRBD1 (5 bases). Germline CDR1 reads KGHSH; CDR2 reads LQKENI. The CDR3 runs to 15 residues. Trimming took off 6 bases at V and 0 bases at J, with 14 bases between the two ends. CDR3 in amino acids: CASSFRVALNTEAFF. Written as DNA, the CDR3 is TGTGCCAGCTCCTTCAGGGTAGCCTTGAACACTGAAGCTTTCTTT. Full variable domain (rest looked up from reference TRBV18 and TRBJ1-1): NAGVMQNPRHLVRRRGQEARLRCSPMKGHSHVYWYRQLPEEGLKFMVYLQKENIIDESGMPKERFSAEFPKEGPSILRIQQVVRGDSAAYFCASSFRVALNTEAFFGQGTRLTVV.

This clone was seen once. CDR3 coding DNA: TGCGCCAGCAGTGTGTCGTCTAGCGGGAGGGGTGAGCAGTTCTTC. It codes for CASSVSSSGRGEQFF. This chain connects TRBV10-2 to TRBJ2-1; 12 nucleotides align to TRBD2. The CDR3 is 15 residues long. Losses at the gene ends were 4 bases for V and 9 bases for J; bases not matched to a gene: 7. CDR1 is WSHSY and CDR2 is SAAADI in the germline V gene.

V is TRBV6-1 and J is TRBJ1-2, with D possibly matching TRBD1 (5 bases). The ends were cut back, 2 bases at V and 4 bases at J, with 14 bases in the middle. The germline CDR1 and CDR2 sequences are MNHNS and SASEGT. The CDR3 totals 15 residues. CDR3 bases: TGTGCCAGCAGTGAATATGGTACAGGTTCCTATGGCTACACCTTC. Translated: CASSEYGTGSYGYTF.

This CDR3 is CASRARVGMNTEAFF. For the CDR3, the DNA is TGTGCCAGCAGGGCCAGGGTGGGCATGAACACTGAAGCTTTCTTT. The chain uses TRBV7-2 and TRBJ1-1, with a tentative D call TRBD1 (5 bases). Germline V gene lookup returns CDR1 SGHTA and CDR2 FQGNSA. Deletions cut 6 bases from V and 0 bases from J, with 14 bases between. The CDR3 covers 15 residues.

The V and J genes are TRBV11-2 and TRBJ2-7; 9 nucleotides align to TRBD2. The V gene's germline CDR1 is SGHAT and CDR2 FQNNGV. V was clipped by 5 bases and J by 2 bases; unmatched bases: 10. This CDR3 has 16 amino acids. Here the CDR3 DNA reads TGTGCCAGCAGCCCAAGGGGCGGGAGGGGAACCTACGAGCAGTACTTC. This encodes CASSPRGGRGTYEQYF. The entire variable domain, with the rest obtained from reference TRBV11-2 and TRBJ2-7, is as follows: EAGVAQSPRYKIIEKRQSVAFWCNPISGHATLYWYQQILGQGPKLLIQFQNNGVVDDSQLPKDRFSAERLKGVDSTLKIQPAKLEDSAVYLCASSPRGGRGTYEQYFGPGTRLTVT.

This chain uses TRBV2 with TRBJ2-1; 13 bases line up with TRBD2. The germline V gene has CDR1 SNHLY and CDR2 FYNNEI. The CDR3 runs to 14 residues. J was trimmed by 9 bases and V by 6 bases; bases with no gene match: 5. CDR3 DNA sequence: TGTGCCAGCAGCAGGACTAGCGGGAGTAGTGAGCAGTTCTTC. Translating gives CASSRTSGSSEQFF.

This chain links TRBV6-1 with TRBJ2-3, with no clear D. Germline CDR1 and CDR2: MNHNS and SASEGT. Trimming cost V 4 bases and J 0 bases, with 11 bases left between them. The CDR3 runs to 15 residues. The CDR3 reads CASSVRGESTDTQYF. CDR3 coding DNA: TGTGCCAGCAGTGTTCGAGGTGAGAGCACAGATACGCAGTATTTT.

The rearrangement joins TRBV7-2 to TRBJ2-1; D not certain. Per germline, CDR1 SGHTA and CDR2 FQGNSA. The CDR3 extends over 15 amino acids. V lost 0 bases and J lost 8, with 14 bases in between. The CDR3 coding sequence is TGTGCCAGCAGCTTAGCGTACGGCGGTGGGTATGAGCAGTTCTTC. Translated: CASSLAYGGGYEQFF. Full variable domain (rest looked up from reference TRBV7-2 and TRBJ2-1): GAGVSQSPSNKVTEKGKDVELRCDPISGHTALYWYRQSLGQGLEFLIYFQGNSAPDKSGLPSDRFSAERTGGSVSTLTIQRTQQEDSAVYLCASSLAYGGGYEQFFGPGTRLTVL.

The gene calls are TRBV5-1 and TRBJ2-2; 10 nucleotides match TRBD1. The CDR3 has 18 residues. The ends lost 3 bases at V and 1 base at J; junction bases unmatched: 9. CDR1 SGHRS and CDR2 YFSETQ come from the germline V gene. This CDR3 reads CASSYAGRDRGNTGELFF. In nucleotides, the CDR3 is TGCGCCAGCAGCTACGCTGGCCGGGACAGGGGGAACACCGGGGAGCTGTTTTTT. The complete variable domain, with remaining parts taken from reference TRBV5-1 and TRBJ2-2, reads KAGVTQTPRYLIKTRGQQVTLSCSPISGHRSVSWYQQTPGQGLQFLFEYFSETQRNKGNFPGRFSGRQFSNSRSEMNVSTLELGDSALYLCASSYAGRDRGNTGELFFGEGSRLTVL.

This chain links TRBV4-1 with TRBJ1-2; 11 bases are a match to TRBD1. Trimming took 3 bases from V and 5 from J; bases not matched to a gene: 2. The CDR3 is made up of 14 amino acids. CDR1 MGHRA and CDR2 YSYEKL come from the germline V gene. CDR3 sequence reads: CASSQGTGGYGYTF. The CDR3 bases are TGCGCCAGCAGCCAGGGGACAGGGGGGTATGGCTACACCTTC.